The 14 T cell receptor beta chains given below trace back to one sample, sequenced in a study of blood T cells in healthy people across ages (dated by TCRdb to the mid-2010s). Receptor libraries were prepared by 5' RACE. The sequencer was an Illumina HiSeq 2500. A second PCR of roughly 7 to 11 cycles was performed with a sample-barcoded 5' primer and a J-beta primer mix. TCRdb took the public reads, trimmed them with fastp at Q25, ran MiXCR for clone calling and kept in-frame beta chains. Duplicate CDR3 protein sequences are folded into a single record with the most common DNA and genes. The sample contains 790,000 or so distinct CDR3 sequences, around three fifths of them found a single time. The ten largest clones take up around 24% of the sample. Sequencing used blood. These receptors came from a man aged 35 to 55 in good health.

V and J are TRBV3-1 and TRBJ2-3; D is possibly TRBD1 (6 bases). This CDR3 has 17 residues. Trimming took off 1 base at V and 4 bases at J, with 18 bases between the two ends. Germline values: CDR1 LGHDT, CDR2 YNNKEL (reference sequence). The CDR3 nucleotides read TGTGCCAGCAGCCAAGCTTTGGGACACGATTCGGCAGATACGCAGTATTTT. It translates to CASSQALGHDSADTQYF.

This CDR3 is CSVPQRGSINEQFF. The DNA of the CDR3 is TGCAGCGTCCCACAGCGGGGGAGTATCAATGAGCAGTTCTTC. This sequence joins TRBV29-1 and TRBJ2-1; TRBD2 matches 8 bases. Trimming removed 6 bases from V and 6 bases from J; junction bases left unmatched: 10. The CDR3 spans 14 residues. Looked up from germline, CDR1 is SQVTM and CDR2 is ANQGSEA.

This clonotype occurred many times. V gene TRBV7-2 combines with J gene TRBJ2-7; D is ambiguous. Trimming removed 4 bases from V and 0 bases from J, with 7 bases in between. The germline V gene encodes CDR1 SGHTA and CDR2 FQGNSA. The CDR3 consists of 13 residues. The CDR3 DNA reads TGTGCCAGCAGCTCCGGGCACTCCTACGAGCAGTACTTC. This encodes CASSSGHSYEQYF.

This chain links TRBV7-2 with TRBJ2-7; D call uncertain. Germline V gene lookup returns CDR1 SGHTA and CDR2 FQGNSA. This CDR3 has 14 amino acids. Trimming left V 3 bases short and J 2 bases short, with 11 bases between. The CDR3 loop reads CASSLYSPPYEQYF. CDR3 DNA sequence: TGTGCCAGCAGCTTGTATTCCCCACCCTACGAGCAGTACTTC.

V is TRBV6-2 or TRBV6-3 and J is TRBJ2-5; D unresolved. The ends were cut back, 4 bases at V and 5 bases at J, with 11 bases in the middle. Germline CDR1 MNHEY, CDR2 SVGEGT. This CDR3 contains 13 residues. The CDR3, as DNA: TGTGCCAGCAGTTCTCACATCGCCGAGACCCAGTACTTC. It encodes CASSSHIAETQYF.

This clonotype turned up a few times. This rearrangement joins TRBV2 to TRBJ2-3; no reliable D call. With 5 bases removed from V and 2 bases from J, the gap between germline ends came to 14 bases. The V gene's germline CDR1 is SNHLY and CDR2 FYNNEI. The CDR3 is made up of 15 amino acids. Written as DNA, the CDR3 is TGTGCCAGCAGTTCGCGTCGTGGTAACACAGATACGCAGTATTTT. Its protein product is CASSSRRGNTDTQYF.

This clonotype was observed a handful of times. The chain has TRBV20-1 and TRBJ2-7, with D possibly being TRBD2 (6 bases). Deletions cut 1 base from V and 10 bases from J, with 23 bases between. The CDR3 is 15 residues long. The V gene's germline CDR1 is DFQATT and CDR2 SNEGSKA (reference sequence). The CDR3, as DNA: TGCAGTGCTAGAGCCCCCCTAGCGAGGAAAGAGACTCAGTACTTC. It is translated as CSARAPLARKETQYF.

This clonotype was picked up one time. CDR3 region: CASSYGPLPQYF. CDR3 nucleotide sequence: TGTGCCAGCAGCTACGGACCCCTCCCTCAGTATTTT. This chain connects TRBV7-2 to TRBJ2-3; D unresolved. The V end lost 4 bases, the J end lost 12 bases, and 14 bases lay between the germline ends. CDR1 is SGHTA and CDR2 is FQGNSA in the germline V gene. The CDR3 contains 12 residues. Filled out from reference TRBV7-2 and TRBJ2-3, the complete variable domain reads GAGVSQSPSNKVTEKGKDVELRCDPISGHTALYWYRQSLGQGLEFLIYFQGNSAPDKSGLPSDRFSAERTGGSVSTLTIQRTQQEDSAVYLCASSYGPLPQYFGPGTRLTVL.

A few counts support this clonotype. The chain has TRBV18 and TRBJ2-5; D remains ambiguous. The CDR3 contains 11 residues. CDR1 KGHSH and CDR2 LQKENI come from the germline V gene. Trimming removed 5 bases at V and 3 bases at J, with 4 bases between. CDR3 protein: CASSTKETQYF. In nucleotides, the CDR3 is TGTGCCAGCTCAACCAAAGAGACCCAGTACTTC.

This chain connects TRBV20-1 to TRBJ2-5; 13 bases map to TRBD2. Germline V lookup: CDR1 DFQATT, CDR2 SNEGSKA (reference sequence). The CDR3 consists of 16 residues. With V trimmed by 0 bases and J by 5 bases, 6 bases remained unmatched. CDR3 in DNA: TGCAGTGCTAGAGACCCGACTAGCGGGGGGTTGGAGACCCAGTACTTC. It encodes CSARDPTSGGLETQYF.

The rearrangement links TRBV6-2 or TRBV6-3 to TRBJ2-3; D is perhaps TRBD2 (5 bases). Germline assignment: CDR1 MNHEY and CDR2 SVGEGT. This CDR3 is 14 amino acids long. Trimming shortened V by 7 bases and J by 0 bases, and 11 bases separated the two germline ends. In nucleotides, the CDR3 is TGTGCCAGCACGGTGACGGGGAGCACAGATACGCAGTATTTT. This encodes CASTVTGSTDTQYF.

This clonotype was seen a single time. The chain has TRBV2 and TRBJ1-1, with TRBD1 as a possible D gene (5 bases). The length of the CDR3 is 13 residues. Per germline, CDR1 SNHLY and CDR2 FYNNEI. Trimming left V 4 bases short and J 6 bases short, with 12 bases between. In DNA form, the CDR3 reads TGTGCCAGCAGTGTCGGGGGTCCCGCTGAAGCTTTCTTT. Translating it yields CASSVGGPAEAFF.

The chain employs TRBV9 and TRBJ2-5; 8 nucleotides align to TRBD2. The trim removed 5 bases at V and 7 bases at J, leaving 10 bases unmatched. The germline V gene encodes CDR1 SGDLS and CDR2 YYNGEE. This CDR3 has 14 residues. CDR3 region: CASSVGTRSGTQYF. Written as DNA, the CDR3 is TGTGCCAGCAGTGTGGGGACTAGAAGTGGGACCCAGTACTTC. Combining the CDR3 with reference TRBV9 and TRBJ2-5 gives the whole variable domain DSGVTQTPKHLITATGQRVTLRCSPRSGDLSVYWYQQSLDQGLQFLIQYYNGEERAKGNILERFSAQQFPDLHSELNLSSLELGDSALYFCASSVGTRSGTQYFGPGTRLLVL.

This chain links TRBV11-2 with TRBJ1-4; D might be TRBD1 (5 bases). The CDR3 is 15 amino acids. Trimming shortened V by 5 bases and J by 3 bases, and 13 bases separated the two germline ends. Germline loops: CDR1 SGHAT, CDR2 FQNNGV. The CDR3 loop is CASSGRQGPNEKLFF. DNA of the CDR3: TGTGCCAGCAGCGGACGTCAGGGACCTAATGAAAAACTGTTTTTT.